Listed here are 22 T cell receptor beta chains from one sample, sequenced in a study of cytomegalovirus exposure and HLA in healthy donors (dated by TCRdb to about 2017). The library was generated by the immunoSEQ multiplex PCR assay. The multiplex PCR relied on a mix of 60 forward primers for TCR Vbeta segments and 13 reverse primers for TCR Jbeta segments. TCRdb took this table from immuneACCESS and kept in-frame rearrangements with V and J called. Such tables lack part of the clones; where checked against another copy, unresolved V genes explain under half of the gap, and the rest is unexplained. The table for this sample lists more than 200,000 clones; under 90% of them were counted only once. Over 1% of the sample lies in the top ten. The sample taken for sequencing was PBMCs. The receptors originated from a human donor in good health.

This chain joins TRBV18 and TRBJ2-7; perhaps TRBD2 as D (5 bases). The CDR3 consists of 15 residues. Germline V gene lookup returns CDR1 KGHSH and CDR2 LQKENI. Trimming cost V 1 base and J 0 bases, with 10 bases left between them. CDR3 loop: CASSPRGRSSYEQYF. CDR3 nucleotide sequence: TGTGCCAGCTCACCACGTGGGAGAAGCTCCTACGAGCAGTACTTC.

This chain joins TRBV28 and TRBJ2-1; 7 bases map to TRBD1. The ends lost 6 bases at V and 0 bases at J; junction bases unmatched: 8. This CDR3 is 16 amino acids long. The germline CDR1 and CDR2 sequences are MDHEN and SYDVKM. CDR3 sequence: CASRHLTGSSYNEQFF. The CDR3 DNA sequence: TGTGCCAGCAGACACTTGACAGGGAGCTCCTACAATGAGCAGTTCTTC.

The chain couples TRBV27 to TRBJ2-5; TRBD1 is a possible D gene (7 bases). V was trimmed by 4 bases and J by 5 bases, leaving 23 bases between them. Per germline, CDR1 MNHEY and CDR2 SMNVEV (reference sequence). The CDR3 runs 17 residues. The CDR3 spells CASSSYSGQGGLETQYF. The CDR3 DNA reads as TGTGCCAGCAGTTCGTATAGTGGCCAGGGGGGTTTGGAGACCCAGTACTTC.

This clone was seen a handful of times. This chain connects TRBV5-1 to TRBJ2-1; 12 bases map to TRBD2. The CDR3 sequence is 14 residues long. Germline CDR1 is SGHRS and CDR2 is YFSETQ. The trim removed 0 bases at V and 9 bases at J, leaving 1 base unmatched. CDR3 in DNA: TGCGCCAGCAGCTTGGAACTAGCGGGAGGTGAGCAGTTCTTC. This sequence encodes CASSLELAGGEQFF.

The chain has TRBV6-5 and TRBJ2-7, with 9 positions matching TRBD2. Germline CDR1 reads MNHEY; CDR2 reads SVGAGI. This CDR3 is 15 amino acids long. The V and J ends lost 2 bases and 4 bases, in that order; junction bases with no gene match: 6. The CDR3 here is CASSYGIAGVYEQYF. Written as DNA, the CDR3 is TGTGCCAGCAGTTACGGCATAGCGGGAGTGTACGAGCAGTACTTC.

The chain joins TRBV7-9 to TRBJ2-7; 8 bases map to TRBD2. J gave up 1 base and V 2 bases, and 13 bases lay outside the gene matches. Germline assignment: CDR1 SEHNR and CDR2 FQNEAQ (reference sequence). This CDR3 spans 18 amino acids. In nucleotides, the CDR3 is TGTGCCAGCAGCTTACGACGCCGGGGGGGGCGGTCATCCTACGAGCAGTACTTC. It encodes CASSLRRRGGRSSYEQYF. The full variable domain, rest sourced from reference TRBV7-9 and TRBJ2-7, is DTGVSQNPRHKITKRGQNVTFRCDPISEHNRLYWYRQTLGQGPEFLTYFQNEAQLEKSRLLSDRFSAERPKGSFSTLEIQRTEQGDSAMYLCASSLRRRGGRSSYEQYFGPGTRLTVT.

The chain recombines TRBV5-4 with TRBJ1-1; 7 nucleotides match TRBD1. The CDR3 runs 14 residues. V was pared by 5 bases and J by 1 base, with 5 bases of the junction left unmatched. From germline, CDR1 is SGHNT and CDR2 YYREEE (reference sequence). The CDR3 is CASREGQRNTEAFF. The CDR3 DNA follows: TGTGCCAGCAGGGAGGGACAGAGGAACACTGAAGCTTTCTTT. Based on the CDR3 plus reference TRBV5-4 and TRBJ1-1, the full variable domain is ETGVTQSPTHLIKTRGQQVTLRCSSQSGHNTVSWYQQALGQGPQFIFQYYREEENGRGNFPPRFSGLQFPNYSSELNVNALELDDSALYLCASREGQRNTEAFFGQGTRLTVV.

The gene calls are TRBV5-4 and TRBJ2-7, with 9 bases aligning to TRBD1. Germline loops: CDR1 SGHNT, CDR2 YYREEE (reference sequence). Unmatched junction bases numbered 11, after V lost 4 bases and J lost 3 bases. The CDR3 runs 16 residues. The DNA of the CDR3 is TGTGCCAGCAGCCCCCCCCCGGGACAGGGCTACTACGAGCAGTACTTC. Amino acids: CASSPPPGQGYYEQYF.

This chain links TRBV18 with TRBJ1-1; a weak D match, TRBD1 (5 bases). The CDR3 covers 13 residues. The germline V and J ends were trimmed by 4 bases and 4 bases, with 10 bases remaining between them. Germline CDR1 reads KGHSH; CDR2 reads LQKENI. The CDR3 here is CASSLSQGTEAFF. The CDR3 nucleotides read TGTGCCAGCTCACTCTCCCAGGGCACTGAAGCTTTCTTT. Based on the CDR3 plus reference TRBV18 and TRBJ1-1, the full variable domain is NAGVMQNPRHLVRRRGQEARLRCSPMKGHSHVYWYRQLPEEGLKFMVYLQKENIIDESGMPKERFSAEFPKEGPSILRIQQVVRGDSAAYFCASSLSQGTEAFFGQGTRLTVV.

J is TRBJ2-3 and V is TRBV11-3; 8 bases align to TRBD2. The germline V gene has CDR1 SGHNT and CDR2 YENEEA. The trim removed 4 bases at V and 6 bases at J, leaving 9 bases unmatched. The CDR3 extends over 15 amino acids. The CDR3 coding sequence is TGTGCCAGCAGCTCCGGACTAGCAGTGGGTGATACGCAGTATTTT. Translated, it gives CASSSGLAVGDTQYF.

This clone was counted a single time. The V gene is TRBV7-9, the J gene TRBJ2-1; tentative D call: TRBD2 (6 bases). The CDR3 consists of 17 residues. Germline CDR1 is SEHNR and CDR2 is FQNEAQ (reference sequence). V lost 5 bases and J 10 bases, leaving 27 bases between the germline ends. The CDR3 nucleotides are TGTGCCAGCAGCGCACCGGCCGCGGGAAAAGGAGGAGAAGAGCAGTTCTTC. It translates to CASSAPAAGKGGEEQFF.

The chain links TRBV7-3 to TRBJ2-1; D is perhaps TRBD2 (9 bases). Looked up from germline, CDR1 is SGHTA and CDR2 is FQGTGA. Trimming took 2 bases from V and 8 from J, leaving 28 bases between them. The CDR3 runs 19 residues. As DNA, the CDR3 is TGTGCCAGCAGCTTAGCTGGACAGGGCGCTAGCGGGATTTTCTATGAGCAGTTCTTC. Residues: CASSLAGQGASGIFYEQFF.

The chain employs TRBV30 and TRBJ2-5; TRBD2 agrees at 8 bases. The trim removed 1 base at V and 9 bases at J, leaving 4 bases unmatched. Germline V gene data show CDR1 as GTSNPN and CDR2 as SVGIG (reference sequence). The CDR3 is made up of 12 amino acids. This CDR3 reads CAWSGVAGPQYF. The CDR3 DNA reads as TGTGCCTGGAGTGGAGTAGCGGGGCCCCAGTACTTC.

CDR3 residues: CASTTFGQGLYEQYF. In nucleotides, the CDR3 is TGTGCCAGCACTACGTTCGGACAGGGCCTCTACGAGCAGTACTTC. The rearrangement links TRBV28 to TRBJ2-7; 8 bases are shared with TRBD1. The trim removed 7 bases at V and 3 bases at J, leaving 11 bases unmatched. The CDR3 is 15 residues long. In germline, CDR1 is MDHEN, CDR2 SYDVKM.

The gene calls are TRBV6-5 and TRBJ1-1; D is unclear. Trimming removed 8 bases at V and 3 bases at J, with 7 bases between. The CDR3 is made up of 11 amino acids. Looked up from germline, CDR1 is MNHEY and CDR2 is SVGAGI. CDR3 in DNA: TGTGCCAGCGTTCGGGACACTGAAGCTTTCTTT. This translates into CASVRDTEAFF.

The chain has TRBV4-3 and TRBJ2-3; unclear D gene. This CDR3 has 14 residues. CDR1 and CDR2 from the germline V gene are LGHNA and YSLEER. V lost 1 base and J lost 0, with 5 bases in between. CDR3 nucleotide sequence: TGCGCCAGCAGCCAAGGCCGGAGCACAGATACGCAGTATTTT. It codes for CASSQGRSTDTQYF.

For the CDR3, the DNA is TGCGCCAGCAGGGAAACAGGGGCTCTCTCCTACGAGCAGTACTTC. Translation gives CASRETGALSYEQYF. The V call is TRBV5-1, the J call TRBJ2-7, with 7 bases identical to TRBD1. V shed 5 bases and J 0 bases; nucleotides not matched to a gene: 8. Germline V gene data show CDR1 as SGHRS and CDR2 as YFSETQ. The CDR3 length is 15 residues.

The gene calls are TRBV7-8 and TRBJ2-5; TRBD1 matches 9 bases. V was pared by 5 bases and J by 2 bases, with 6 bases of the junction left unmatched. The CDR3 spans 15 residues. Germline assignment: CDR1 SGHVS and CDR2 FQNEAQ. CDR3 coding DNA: TGTGCCAGCAGCCCCCGTGGGACAGGGCAAGAGACCCAGTACTTC. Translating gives CASSPRGTGQETQYF.

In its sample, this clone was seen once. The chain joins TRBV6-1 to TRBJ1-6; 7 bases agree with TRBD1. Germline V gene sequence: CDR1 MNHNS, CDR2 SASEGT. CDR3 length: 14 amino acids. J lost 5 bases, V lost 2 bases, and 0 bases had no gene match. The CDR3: CASSEQGDNSPLHF. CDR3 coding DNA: TGTGCCAGCAGTGAACAGGGGGATAATTCACCCCTCCACTTT.

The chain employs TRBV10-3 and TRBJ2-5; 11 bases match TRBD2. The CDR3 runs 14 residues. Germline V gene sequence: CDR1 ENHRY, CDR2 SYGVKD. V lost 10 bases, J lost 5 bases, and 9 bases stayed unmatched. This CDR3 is CATTSGSGRETQYF. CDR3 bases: TGTGCCACCACTAGCGGGAGCGGGCGCGAGACCCAGTACTTC.

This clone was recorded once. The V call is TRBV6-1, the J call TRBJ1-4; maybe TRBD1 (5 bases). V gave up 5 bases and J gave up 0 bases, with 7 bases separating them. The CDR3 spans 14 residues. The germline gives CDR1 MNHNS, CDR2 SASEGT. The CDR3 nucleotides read TGTGCCAGCAGTAAACAGGCAACTAATGAAAAACTGTTTTTT. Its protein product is CASSKQATNEKLFF.

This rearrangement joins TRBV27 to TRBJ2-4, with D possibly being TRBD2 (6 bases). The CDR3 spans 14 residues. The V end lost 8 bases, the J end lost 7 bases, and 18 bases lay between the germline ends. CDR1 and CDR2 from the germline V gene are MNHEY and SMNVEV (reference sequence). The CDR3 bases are TGTGCCAGCCCTTACGTCGTGGAGGGCAACATTCAGTACTTC. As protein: CASPYVVEGNIQYF.